This TCR beta chain was identified during a study of blood T cells in healthy people across ages (dated by TCRdb to the mid-2010s). The study in broad terms: In model experiments, template switching captured about one uniquely barcoded TCR beta cDNA molecule for every two T cells. To track age-related changes in TCR beta repertoire diversity, the study relied on deep sequencing normalized with unique cDNA molecular identifiers. To avoid experimental bias, donors of different ages were spread randomly across the sequencing lanes. The donors were split into four age groups: young (average 16 years), middle-aged (over 35), aged (62) and long-lived (approximately 89). For two donors (one aged 18 to 30 and one aged 80 or older), the study analyzed two additional independent replicas of 1 million unique cDNA reads from the same blood draw.

CDR1 SGHTA and CDR2 FQGNSA are derived from the germline V gene. V is reduced by 3 bases and J by 4 bases, leaving a spacing of 15 bases between them. From cysteine to phenylalanine, the CDR3 is 15 amino acids long. Only the CDR3 part of the read is kept: 45 bases, read in frame from the first base. Systemically healthy Caucasian individuals from Russia, 35 to 40 in total and aged 6 to 90 years, were included as donors. Ten milliliters of peripheral blood were collected from each donor into EDTA-treated Vacutainer tubes. Ficoll-Paque density-gradient centrifugation was used to isolate PBMCs, with at least 6 million per sample. Trizol reagent was used to extract total RNA from the PBMCs, yielding at least 6 micrograms per sample. Naive CD45RAhigh/CD27high T cell percentages were measured by flow cytometry on a PBMC aliquot from every donor. Findings and caveats that apply to the study as a whole: Estimates of total diversity from one million sequenced T cells were regarded as lower bounds and underestimates. Observed TCR beta diversity per million T cells fell roughly linearly with age, and a significant reduction was already apparent by age around 40. Compared with the aged group, the long-lived group had more naive CD4+ T cells, fewer expanded clones and increased TCR diversity, a pattern suggesting age selection. The percentage of naive T cells measured by flow cytometry correlated strongly with observed TCR beta diversity. Because the CMV infection status of the donors was unknown, age-related changes in expanded clonotypes may potentially have been confounded. Conclusive comparison of naive and antigen-experienced compartments was prevented by the profiling of bulk unsorted PBMCs.

Libraries were built with 5' RACE. A second PCR of roughly 7 to 12 cycles was run with a J-beta primer mix and a sample-barcoded 5' primer. Each TCR beta cDNA molecule received a unique molecular identifier from a template-switch 5' adaptor carrying 12 random nucleotides. At least 3 million CDR3-containing paired-end reads were obtained from each sample. First-strand cDNA synthesis was performed from all RNA using the Mint cDNA synthesis kit, with priming by a TRBC-specific oligonucleotide. All cDNA was treated with uracil-DNA glycosylase and then went through a first 18-cycle PCR with the universal primers M1SS and BC2_uni_R. On the study's bioinformatics: Each sample was normalized by randomly selecting 1 million high-quality reads, each carrying a distinct molecular identifier. Reads sharing molecular identifiers were discarded rather than binned into consensus sequences. MiTCR, with a Q25 quality threshold and the strictest error-elimination algorithm, was used for CDR3 identification, clonotype clustering and error correction. A nonparametric unseen species model with Euler transformation was used to estimate lower-bound total TCR beta diversity. Through fastp at Q25 and MiXCR, TCRdb rebuilt clones from the public reads, retaining in-frame beta chains. Entries are consolidated by CDR3 protein sequence, retaining the most common genes and DNA. It is TCRdb's table, rather than the study itself, that gives the V and J calls and clone size. The sample contains some 1.8 million distinct CDR3 sequences, 39% of them found a single time. The biggest ten clones account for roughly 23% of the sample.

Regarding this clonotype: The antigen it binds to is not known. There are no base qualities to consult, and no much larger clone falls within one base.

Sequenced: blood. The V gene is TRBV7-2 and the J gene is TRBJ2-5; matching of 5 bases hints at TRBD2 as the D gene. This receptor was taken from a human donor in good health. This receptor has the CDR3 CASSFSGGGAETQYF. The DNA reads as follows: TGTGCCAGCAGCTTTTCTGGTGGAGGAGCAGAGACCCAGTACTTC.